This T cell receptor beta chain was captured by sequencing in a study of blood T cell repertoires in COVID-19. Concerning this clone itself: A read error may account for a junction end that differs from germline.

How the authors handled the data: Nucleated cell counts were estimated from reference gene primer amplification. Produced via immunoSEQ multiplex PCR; TCRdb's table is partial and in-frame only. V, J and clone size are those of that table, while D and trimming were read from the DNA. The table lists some 150,000 clones, over 70% of them singletons. This clonotype was obtained from a man over 45 with active COVID-19. The specimen was peripheral blood.

As DNA, the CDR3 is TGTACCAGCAGTGTAACAGGTAGATTCGATGAGCAGTTCTTC. This encodes CTSSVTGRFDEQFF. This chain links TRBV2 with TRBJ2-1; the D gene is possibly TRBD1 (5 bases). Germline CDR1 is SNHLY and CDR2 is FYNNEI. The CDR3 covers 14 residues.